Shown below are 18 T cell receptor beta chains from a single sample sequenced in a study of T-cell reconstitution after alpha-beta-depleted transplantation in children listed by TCRdb under 2016. Receptor libraries were prepared by PCR. The instrument was an Illumina HiSeq 2500. To normalize quantification of the TCRbeta repertoire, the TCR libraries were built with molecular barcoding that relied on unique molecular identifiers. Through fastp at Q25 and MiXCR, TCRdb rebuilt clones from the public reads, retaining in-frame beta chains. Duplicate CDR3 protein sequences are folded into a single record with the most common DNA and genes. Present in this sample are around 25,000 distinct CDR3 sequences, roughly a sixth of which were seen just once. Around 33% of the sample goes to the ten largest clones. What the time point label conveys for this sample: day 60 (about 2 months) after transplantation. This specimen's treatment or condition label, per the study, means: allogeneic hematopoietic cell transplantation with graft depleted of TCRalphabeta T cells and CD19 B cells.

The sequencing here drew on PBMCs, mostly from graft donor cells, taken 60 days after TCRalphabeta/CD19-depleted stem cell transplant. The receptor set was obtained from a male patient between 2 and 9 years old who had a stem cell transplant for acute lymphoblastic leukemia, so the T cells may come from the graft donor.

This clonotype was recorded a few times. This rearrangement joins TRBV7-9 to TRBJ2-2; TRBD1 matches at 7 bases. This CDR3 has 17 residues. Looked up from germline, CDR1 is SEHNR and CDR2 is FQNEAQ (reference sequence). J was trimmed by 3 bases and V by 8 bases; bases with no gene match: 15. This chain's CDR3 is CASSDRETKLYTGELFF. The CDR3 DNA follows: TGTGCCAGCTCCGACAGGGAAACGAAACTATACACCGGGGAGCTGTTTTTT. Filled out from reference TRBV7-9 and TRBJ2-2, the complete variable domain reads DTGVSQNPRHKITKRGQNVTFRCDPISEHNRLYWYRQTLGQGPEFLTYFQNEAQLEKSRLLSDRFSAERPKGSFSTLEIQRTEQGDSAMYLCASSDRETKLYTGELFFGEGSRLTVL.

This clonotype was seen repeatedly, ten times or more. Here the CDR3 DNA reads TGCGCCAGCAGCTTGGAGACAGGGAGGGCCAACGTCCTGACTTTC. Protein sequence: CASSLETGRANVLTF. The chain joins TRBV5-1 to TRBJ2-6; 7 positions agree with TRBD1. The germline CDR1 and CDR2 sequences are SGHRS and YFSETQ. This CDR3 comprises 15 residues. The trim removed 0 bases at V and 5 bases at J, leaving 2 bases unmatched.

This chain joins TRBV7-2 and TRBJ2-1; TRBD2 matches at 10 bases. V was clipped by 3 bases and J by 3 bases; unmatched bases: 5. The length of the CDR3 is 16 residues. CDR1 SGHTA and CDR2 FQGNSA come from the germline V gene. For the CDR3, the DNA is TGTGCCAGCAGCTTGACAGCGGGGGGGTTCTACAATGAGCAGTTCTTC. Its translation is CASSLTAGGFYNEQFF.

The chain carries TRBV20-1 and TRBJ1-2; perhaps TRBD1 as D (6 bases). This CDR3 is 17 amino acids long. The V end lost 5 bases, the J end lost 5 bases, and 27 bases lay between the germline ends. Germline V gene sequence: CDR1 DFQATT, CDR2 SNEGSKA (reference sequence). In nucleotides, the CDR3 is TGCAGTGCTTTGGCCCCACCTCTTCCCGGACAGCTGTATGGCTACACCTTC. Protein product: CSALAPPLPGQLYGYTF.

The rearrangement links TRBV28 to TRBJ1-2; 10 bases map to TRBD1. Trimming took 8 bases from V and 0 from J; bases not matched to a gene: 6. Germline CDR1 MDHEN, CDR2 SYDVKM. This CDR3 is built from 15 residues. CDR3 sequence (DNA): TGTGCCAGCCTCTTGGGACAGGGGTCTAACTATGGCTACACCTTC. It translates to CASLLGQGSNYGYTF.

This clonotype was detected many times. The chain recombines TRBV29-1 with TRBJ1-2, with D tentatively TRBD1 (6 bases). V shed 0 bases and J shed 1 base, with 9 bases lying between them. Per germline, CDR1 SQVTM and CDR2 ANQGSEA. CDR3 length equals 14 residues. CDR3 sequence: CSVEEQGYNYGYTF. The CDR3 DNA sequence: TGCAGCGTTGAAGAACAGGGCTATAACTATGGCTACACCTTC. Full variable domain (remainder filled in from reference TRBV29-1 and TRBJ1-2): SAVISQKPSRDICQRGTSLTIQCQVDSQVTMMFWYRQQPGQSLTLIATANQGSEATYESGFVIDKFPISRPNLTFSTLTVSNMSPEDSSIYLCSVEEQGYNYGYTFGSGTRLTVV.

In this sample, this clonotype turned up many times. The rearrangement joins TRBV6-5 to TRBJ2-5; D remains ambiguous. V lost 2 bases to trimming and J lost 3 bases, with 10 bases between them. Germline values: CDR1 MNHEY, CDR2 SVGAGI. The CDR3 spans 14 residues. Here the CDR3 reads CASSYSLAEETQYF. The CDR3 DNA sequence: TGTGCCAGCAGTTACAGTCTCGCGGAAGAGACCCAGTACTTC.

Ten or more counts support this clonotype. The chain employs TRBV11-2 and TRBJ2-5; 7 positions match TRBD2. The CDR3 has 15 amino acids. Per germline, CDR1 SGHAT and CDR2 FQNNGV. V lost 3 bases to trimming and J lost 3 bases; unmatched junction nucleotides: 7. The CDR3 spells CASSLPWTRKETQYF. In DNA, the CDR3 is TGTGCCAGCAGCTTGCCCTGGACTAGAAAAGAGACCCAGTACTTC.

Only a few counts were recorded for this clonotype. This chain links TRBV7-2 with TRBJ2-5, with TRBD1 matching over 10 bases. The CDR3 has 16 residues. Germline values: CDR1 SGHTA, CDR2 FQGNSA. Trimming at V came to 3 bases and at J to 4 bases, leaving 8 bases not matched to a gene. CDR3 nucleotides: TGTGCCAGCAGCTTCTATGGGACAGGGGTCCGAGAGACCCAGTACTTC. Protein sequence: CASSFYGTGVRETQYF.

There are many counts of this clonotype. The V gene is TRBV4-3, the J gene TRBJ2-2, with D perhaps matching TRBD2 (5 bases). The CDR3 contains 13 residues. CDR1 and CDR2 (germline): LGHNA, YSLEER. With 2 bases removed from V and 7 bases from J, the gap between germline ends came to 8 bases. The CDR3 region is CASSQTSYGELFF. The CDR3 DNA sequence: TGCGCCAGCAGCCAAACTAGTTACGGGGAGCTGTTTTTT.

V usage is TRBV2 and J usage is TRBJ1-3, with D unresolved. Trimming took 2 bases from V and 1 from J, leaving 3 bases between them. Germline loops: CDR1 SNHLY, CDR2 FYNNEI. The CDR3 is 13 residues long. CDR3 amino acids: CASSEMSGNTIYF. In DNA, the CDR3 is TGTGCCAGCAGTGAAATGTCTGGAAACACCATATATTTT.

The chain links TRBV20-1 to TRBJ2-5; TRBD2 matches 9 bases. The CDR3 totals 12 residues. With V trimmed by 4 bases and J by 5 bases, 2 bases remained unmatched. In germline, CDR1 is DFQATT, CDR2 SNEGSKA (reference sequence). The CDR3 loop reads CSAIAGGETQYF. CDR3 DNA: TGCAGTGCTATCGCGGGGGGGGAGACCCAGTACTTC.

The V gene is TRBV15, the J gene TRBJ1-5; a weak D match, TRBD1 (5 bases). The CDR3 sequence is 14 residues long. Germline-derived CDR1 and CDR2 are LNHNV and YYDKDF (reference sequence). V dropped 3 bases and J dropped 4 bases, with 10 bases sitting between them. The CDR3 region has the DNA TGTGCCACCAGCAGGAAGGGGCCTAATCAGCCCCAGCATTTT. Protein product: CATSRKGPNQPQHF.

This clonotype was seen many times. This rearrangement joins TRBV20-1 to TRBJ1-2; 7 nucleotides align to TRBD1. Looked up from germline, CDR1 is DFQATT and CDR2 is SNEGSKA (reference sequence). This CDR3 has 13 residues. V gave up 5 bases and J gave up 3 bases; unmatched junction bases: 6. The CDR3 bases are TGCAGTGCTGGTGGACAGGACTACTATGGCTACACCTTC. Translated, it gives CSAGGQDYYGYTF.

This clonotype was recorded many times. V gene TRBV10-2 combines with J gene TRBJ2-5; TRBD2 aligns across 14 bases. J was trimmed by 3 bases and V by 7 bases; bases with no gene match: 4. The CDR3 is 15 residues long. From germline, CDR1 is WSHSY and CDR2 SAAADI. The DNA for the CDR3 is TGCGCCAGCACAAGACTAGCGGGAGGGGAAGAGACCCAGTACTTC. Protein: CASTRLAGGEETQYF.

This clonotype was seen a handful of times. The chain carries TRBV10-3 and TRBJ2-7, with TRBD1 as a possible D gene (7 bases). The CDR3 extends over 16 amino acids. In germline, CDR1 is ENHRY, CDR2 SYGVKD. V shed 0 bases and J shed 0 bases, with 12 bases lying between them. This CDR3 reads CAISESWGDSSYEQYF. In DNA, the CDR3 is TGTGCCATCAGTGAGTCTTGGGGGGACAGCTCCTACGAGCAGTACTTC.

This clonotype was counted only a few times. The chain is built from TRBV9 and TRBJ2-1, with TRBD2 matching over 7 bases. The CDR3 has 12 residues. The germline V gene encodes CDR1 SGDLS and CDR2 YYNGEE. V gave up 2 bases and J gave up 9 bases; unmatched junction bases: 2. The CDR3 nucleotides are TGTGCCAGCAGCGTCGTAGCGGGTGAGCAGTTCTTC. It specifies CASSVVAGEQFF. Together with reference TRBV9 and TRBJ2-1, the CDR3 gives the full variable domain: DSGVTQTPKHLITATGQRVTLRCSPRSGDLSVYWYQQSLDQGLQFLIQYYNGEERAKGNILERFSAQQFPDLHSELNLSSLELGDSALYFCASSVVAGEQFFGPGTRLTVL.

This clonotype occurred many times. The V gene is TRBV9, the J gene TRBJ2-3, with D hard to call. Trimming removed 5 bases from V and 0 bases from J, with 7 bases in between. The CDR3 loop spans 13 amino acids. From germline, CDR1 is SGDLS and CDR2 YYNGEE. The CDR3: CASSAGSTDTQYF. CDR3 nucleotide sequence: TGTGCCAGCAGTGCAGGTAGCACAGATACGCAGTATTTT.